This T cell receptor (beta chain) originates from a study of identical twins. Study results and limitations: The study drew conclusions from cross-sectional statistical analysis, not from following the same donors.

This clonotype has more than one count but fewer than ten. Antigen: not known. V dropped 5 bases and J dropped 1 base, with 12 bases sitting between them. Germline V gene sequence: CDR1 DFQATT, CDR2 SNEGSKA (reference sequence). This CDR3 has 13 residues. MiXCR, run by TCRdb on the 5' RACE reads, gives a single entry per CDR3 protein. The sample holds about 520,000 distinct CDR3 sequences, approximately 22% seen once. The sample also formed part of further work on T cells expressing NK-cell markers. This second report adds: Dominant NKG2C+ clonotypes were found to form roughly 1.0-7.0% of CD8+ T cells in 5 or 6 donors.

This TCR was recovered from a woman between 18 and 29 years old in good health. Sequencing was done on a sample of CD4+ T cells sorted from blood. The chain combines TRBV20-1 with TRBJ2-7; D gene ambiguous. CDR3 residues: CSAPLLYSYEQYF. The CDR3 bases are TGCAGTGCTCCCCTGTTGTATTCCTACGAGCAGTACTTC.